The rows below give T cell receptor beta chains drawn from one sample of a study of CD8 T cells in ankylosing spondylitis. TCRdb called the 5' RACE reads again in MiXCR, with one record for every CDR3 protein. Of tens of thousands of distinct CDR3 sequences listed, 5.3% are singletons. Input material: blood, either unsorted or a sorted T cell fraction (not recorded which). The receptors come from a male donor with ankylosing spondylitis or in good health (not recorded which). Both conserved end residues are part of each CDR3. Each record gives: D gene, clone size, J gene, V gene, CDR3 DNA, CDR3 protein. The D gene is left open where the match is weak. Clone size is shown for a subset of rows, as once, few, many or a class of expanded clone.

d_call: TRBD1; clone_size: .; j_call: TRBJ2-7; v_call: TRBV12-3/TRBV12-4; cdr3_nt: TGTGCCAGCAGTGACCGGGACAGGGGTTGGGAGCAGTACTTC; cdr3_aa: CASSDRDRGWEQYF
d_call: .; clone_size: many; j_call: TRBJ2-1; v_call: TRBV24-1; cdr3_nt: TGTGCCACCAGTGATCGTGATGAGCAGTTCTTC; cdr3_aa: CATSDRDEQFF
d_call: TRBD1; clone_size: many; j_call: TRBJ1-6; v_call: TRBV6-1; cdr3_nt: TGTGCCGGCCGGGAGGGGGCGAGAAATTCACCCCTCCACTTT; cdr3_aa: CAGREGARNSPLHF
d_call: .; clone_size: medium-sized; j_call: TRBJ2-7; v_call: TRBV27; cdr3_nt: TGTGCCAGCAGGCGACAGGACGAGCAGTACTTC; cdr3_aa: CASRRQDEQYF
d_call: TRBD2; clone_size: few; j_call: TRBJ2-5; v_call: TRBV4-1; cdr3_nt: TGCGCCAGCAGCCAAGATCCCCTCGCCGGACTAGGAGAGACCCAGTACTTC; cdr3_aa: CASSQDPLAGLGETQYF
d_call: .; clone_size: many; j_call: TRBJ1-2; v_call: TRBV4-3; cdr3_nt: TGCGCCAGCACGCCTAGGGTGGCCTTCAAGTCGGGCTACACCTTC; cdr3_aa: CASTPRVAFKSGYTF
d_call: .; clone_size: many; j_call: TRBJ1-2; v_call: TRBV6-2/TRBV6-3; cdr3_nt: TGTGCCAGCAGTTACTCGGGGAACGTCGGCTATGGCTACACCTTC; cdr3_aa: CASSYSGNVGYGYTF
d_call: TRBD1; clone_size: many; j_call: TRBJ1-4; v_call: TRBV2; cdr3_nt: TGTGCCAGCAGTGAACAGGGACAGAGTAATGAAAAACTGTTTTTT; cdr3_aa: CASSEQGQSNEKLFF
d_call: TRBD1; clone_size: many; j_call: TRBJ2-6; v_call: TRBV6-4; cdr3_nt: TGTGCCAGCAGTAACACAGGGGACGGGGCCAACGTCCTGACTTTC; cdr3_aa: CASSNTGDGANVLTF
d_call: TRBD1; clone_size: many; j_call: TRBJ2-7; v_call: TRBV18; cdr3_nt: TGTGCCAGCTCACCGGGACAGGGTTCGCACGAGCAGTACTTC; cdr3_aa: CASSPGQGSHEQYF
d_call: TRBD2; clone_size: .; j_call: TRBJ2-7; v_call: TRBV7-2; cdr3_nt: TGTGTCAGCAGCTTTCGGACTAGCGGGGCGAGGGAGCAGTACTTC; cdr3_aa: CVSSFRTSGAREQYF
d_call: TRBD2; clone_size: many; j_call: TRBJ2-1; v_call: TRBV11-2; cdr3_nt: TGTGCCAGCAGCTTAGCTACTAGCGGGGTTACCTTCAATGAGCAGTTCTTC; cdr3_aa: CASSLATSGVTFNEQFF
d_call: .; clone_size: many; j_call: TRBJ1-5; v_call: TRBV3-1; cdr3_nt: TGTGCCAGCAGCCAAGGAGGGGGGAACCAGCATTTT; cdr3_aa: CASSQGGGNQHF
d_call: TRBD2; clone_size: .; j_call: TRBJ2-1; v_call: TRBV27; cdr3_nt: TGTACCCGCTGTTTTAAAATTGCTAGCGGGGGCCGGGGGCATGAGCAGTTCTTC; cdr3_aa: CTRCFKIASGGRGHEQFF
d_call: TRBD1; clone_size: .; j_call: TRBJ2-2; v_call: TRBV19; cdr3_nt: TGTGCCAGCCTCCCCCGGGGACAGGGTCTGACCGGGGAGCTGTTTTTT; cdr3_aa: CASLPRGQGLTGELFF
d_call: TRBD2; clone_size: many; j_call: TRBJ2-1; v_call: TRBV6-2/TRBV6-3; cdr3_nt: TGTGCCAGCAGTAGGACTAGCCCCCCAGTGGATGAGCAGTTCTTC; cdr3_aa: CASSRTSPPVDEQFF
d_call: .; clone_size: many; j_call: TRBJ1-5; v_call: TRBV20-1; cdr3_nt: TGCAGTGCTCCCTCCCCAGGCAATCAGCCCCAGCATTTT; cdr3_aa: CSAPSPGNQPQHF
d_call: .; clone_size: many; j_call: TRBJ2-1; v_call: TRBV4-3; cdr3_nt: TGCGCCAGCAGCCAAGATCAAACAGCCCGATACAATGAGCAGTTCTTC; cdr3_aa: CASSQDQTARYNEQFF
d_call: .; clone_size: many; j_call: TRBJ2-2; v_call: TRBV2; cdr3_nt: TGTGCCAGCAGTGAACAGGGGACCGGGGAGCTGTTTTTT; cdr3_aa: CASSEQGTGELFF
d_call: TRBD1; clone_size: few; j_call: TRBJ2-7; v_call: TRBV28; cdr3_nt: TGTGCCAGCAGCCTACAGGGGGGACGGTACGAGCAGTACTTC; cdr3_aa: CASSLQGGRYEQYF
d_call: .; clone_size: many; j_call: TRBJ2-5; v_call: TRBV23-1; cdr3_nt: TGCGCCAGCAGTCAAGAATTTCTCCAAGAGACCCAGTACTTC; cdr3_aa: CASSQEFLQETQYF
d_call: TRBD1; clone_size: many; j_call: TRBJ2-7; v_call: TRBV3-1; cdr3_nt: TGTGCCAGCAGCCCGACAGGGGGTAAATCCTACGAGCAGTACTTC; cdr3_aa: CASSPTGGKSYEQYF
d_call: TRBD2; clone_size: many; j_call: TRBJ2-3; v_call: TRBV28; cdr3_nt: TGTGCCAGCAGTCCGCGGACTAGCGGGAATACGCAGTATTTT; cdr3_aa: CASSPRTSGNTQYF
d_call: TRBD1; clone_size: .; j_call: TRBJ2-5; v_call: TRBV20-1; cdr3_nt: TGCAGTGCTAGAGCCGGACAGGGGGCGCGCGAGACCCAGTACTTC; cdr3_aa: CSARAGQGARETQYF